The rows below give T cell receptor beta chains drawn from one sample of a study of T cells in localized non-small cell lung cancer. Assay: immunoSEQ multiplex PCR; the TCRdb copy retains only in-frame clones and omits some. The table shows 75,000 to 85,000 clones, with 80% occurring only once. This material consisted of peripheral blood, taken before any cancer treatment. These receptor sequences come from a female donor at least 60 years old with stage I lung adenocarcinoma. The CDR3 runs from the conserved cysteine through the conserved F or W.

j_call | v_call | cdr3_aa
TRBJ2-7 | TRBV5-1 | CASQEASSRSYEQYF
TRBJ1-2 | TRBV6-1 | CASSPGSNYGYTF
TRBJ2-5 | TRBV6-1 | CASSERTGGAAGSTQETQYF
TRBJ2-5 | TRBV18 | CASSPPRGLGETQYF
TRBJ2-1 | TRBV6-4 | CASSALPGQGSNEQFF
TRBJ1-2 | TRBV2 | CASSDLGMGGYTF
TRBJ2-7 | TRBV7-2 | CASSHRRGTLRDEQYF
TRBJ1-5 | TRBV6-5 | CASSVGAGGNQPQHF
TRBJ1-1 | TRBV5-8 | CASSFSQGAPTEAFF
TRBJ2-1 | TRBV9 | CASSVGREYHNEQFF
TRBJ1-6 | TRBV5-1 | CASRGGGQNNSPLHF
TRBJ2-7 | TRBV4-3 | CASSQRTGPYEQYF
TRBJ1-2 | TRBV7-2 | CASSLGRQGLAYGYTF
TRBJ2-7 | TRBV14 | CASSQDTPYEQYF
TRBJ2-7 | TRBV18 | CASSSQGASYEQYF
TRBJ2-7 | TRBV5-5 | CASSLVLAKTYEQYF
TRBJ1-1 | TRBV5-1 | CASSWDSSAPSTEAFF
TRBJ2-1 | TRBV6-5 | CASSYGQGTYNEQFF
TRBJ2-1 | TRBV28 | CASSLGTTYNEQFF
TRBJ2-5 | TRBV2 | CASNVPPGTQYF
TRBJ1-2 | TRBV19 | CASSRQGNGYTF
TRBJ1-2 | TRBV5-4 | CASSSGTGSLLGYTF
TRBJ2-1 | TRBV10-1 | CACGLFEQFF
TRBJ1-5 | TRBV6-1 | CASTGQVNQPQHF
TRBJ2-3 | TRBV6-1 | CASRTAEATDTQYF
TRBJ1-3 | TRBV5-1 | CASRQGYNSGNTIYF
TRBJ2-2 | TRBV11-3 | CASSFGQYTGELFF
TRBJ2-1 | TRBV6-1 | CASRQDPYNEQFF
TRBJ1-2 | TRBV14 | CASSAKTGGYGYTF
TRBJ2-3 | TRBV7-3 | CASSSTGPDTQYF
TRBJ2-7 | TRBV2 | CASSENSQSLEQYF
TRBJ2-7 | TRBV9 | CASSPGGSYEQYF
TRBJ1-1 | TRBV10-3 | CAISERMNTEAFF
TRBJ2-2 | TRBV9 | CASSVIHGGELFF
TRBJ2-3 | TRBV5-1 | CASSAGRTSGLF
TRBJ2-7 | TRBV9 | CASSFLPGQGKDEQYF
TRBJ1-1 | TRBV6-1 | CASSEEGMNTEAFF
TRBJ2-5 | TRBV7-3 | CASSRGASGGSRETQYF
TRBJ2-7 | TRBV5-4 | CASSLAAVSSYEQYF
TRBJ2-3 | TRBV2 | CASSDVGTDTQYF
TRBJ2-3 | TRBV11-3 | CASSLDYPDTQYF
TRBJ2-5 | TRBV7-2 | CASRYTLKETQYF
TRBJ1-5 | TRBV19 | CASSIGPRVGGSQPQHF
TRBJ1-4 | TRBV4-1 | CASSGDRQATEKLFF
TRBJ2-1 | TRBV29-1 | CSVELFRERNNEQLF
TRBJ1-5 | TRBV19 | CASSVMSNQPQHF
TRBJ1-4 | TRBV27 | CASTSWDSRNEKLFF
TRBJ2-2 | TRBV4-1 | CATAGTGNTGELFF
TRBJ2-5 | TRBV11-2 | CASSLEIGGALKTQYF
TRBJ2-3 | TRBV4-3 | CASSQEWVSTDTQYF
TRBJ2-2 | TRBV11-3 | CASSLYGENTGELFF
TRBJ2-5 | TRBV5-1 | CASSPNMAVETQYF
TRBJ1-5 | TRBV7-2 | CASSLTRYNQPQHF
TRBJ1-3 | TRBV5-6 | CASSSQGAFLNTIYF